These T cell receptor beta chains were read from a single sample in a study of Ad26.COV2.S vaccination and SARS-CoV-2 variants. Method: immunoSEQ multiplex PCR; TCRdb's copy keeps in-frame clones and lacks some. The sample lists 400,000 to 450,000 clones, less than 95% occurring once. The sequenced sample was peripheral blood, obtained in a trial of Ad26.COV2.S vaccine versus placebo. All receptors come from a person aged 18-65 years who received the Ad26.COV2.S COVID-19 vaccine or a placebo. Both conserved end residues are part of each CDR3. The order of the fields is clone size, D gene, V gene, J gene, CDR3 DNA, CDR3 protein. The D gene is left open where the match is weak. Not all rows give a size; the values are once, few, many and, for expanded clones, a class.

abundance: NA; d_gene: TRBD1; v_gene: TRBV4-3; j_gene: TRBJ2-7; CDR3nt: TGCGCCAGCAGCCAGGCCCTCCCAACAGGGGGCTCCTACGAGCAGTACTTC; CDR3aa: CASSQALPTGGSYEQYF
abundance: NA; d_gene: NA; v_gene: TRBV28; j_gene: TRBJ1-1; CDR3nt: TGTGCCAGCAGTTGGGCGCAAGAAGCTTTCTTT; CDR3aa: CASSWAQEAFF
abundance: NA; d_gene: TRBD1; v_gene: TRBV5-4; j_gene: TRBJ1-4; CDR3nt: TGTGCCAGCAGCGTGGGGACAGGCATCAGTAATGAAAAACTGTTTTTT; CDR3aa: CASSVGTGISNEKLFF
abundance: few; d_gene: NA; v_gene: TRBV6-5; j_gene: TRBJ2-1; CDR3nt: TGTGCCAGCAGTTACTCGTATGGGCAGTTCTTC; CDR3aa: CASSYSYGQFF
abundance: NA; d_gene: NA; v_gene: TRBV19; j_gene: TRBJ2-1; CDR3nt: TGTGCCAGTAGTCTATGGTCCAATGAGCAGTTCTTC; CDR3aa: CASSLWSNEQFF
abundance: NA; d_gene: TRBD2; v_gene: TRBV9; j_gene: TRBJ2-2; CDR3nt: TGTGCCAGCAGCACCGGACTAGGCAACCCTACCGGGGAGCTGTTTTTT; CDR3aa: CASSTGLGNPTGELFF
abundance: NA; d_gene: TRBD1; v_gene: TRBV13; j_gene: TRBJ2-3; CDR3nt: TGTGCCAGCAGCCAAAGACAGGGCGTTACAGATACGCAGTATTTT; CDR3aa: CASSQRQGVTDTQYF
abundance: few; d_gene: TRBD2; v_gene: TRBV9; j_gene: TRBJ2-1; CDR3nt: TGTGCCAGCAGCCCTTGGACTAGCGGGAGCGACAATGAGCAGTTCTTC; CDR3aa: CASSPWTSGSDNEQFF
abundance: NA; d_gene: NA; v_gene: TRBV20-1; j_gene: TRBJ1-6; CDR3nt: TGCAGTGCTAGTGGGGCCAGGTTAGATTCACCCCTCCACTTT; CDR3aa: CSASGARLDSPLHF
abundance: NA; d_gene: TRBD2; v_gene: TRBV7-2; j_gene: TRBJ2-1; CDR3nt: TGTGCCAGCAGCCGTACCGGGACTAGCGGGCCCTACAATGAGCAGTTCTTC; CDR3aa: CASSRTGTSGPYNEQFF
abundance: NA; d_gene: TRBD1; v_gene: TRBV29-1; j_gene: TRBJ2-1; CDR3nt: TGCAGCGTAGATACCGGGACAGGGATGATCAGTGAGCAGTTCTTC; CDR3aa: CSVDTGTGMISEQFF
abundance: NA; d_gene: NA; v_gene: TRBV7-9; j_gene: TRBJ1-3; CDR3nt: TGTGCCAGCAAAGGGCCACAGGACAGAACCTACTCTGGAAACACCATATATTTT; CDR3aa: CASKGPQDRTYSGNTIYF
abundance: NA; d_gene: NA; v_gene: TRBV3-1/TRBV3-2; j_gene: TRBJ2-1; CDR3nt: TGTGCCAGCAGCCAAGACGCGAGGGATGAGCAGTTCTTC; CDR3aa: CASSQDARDEQFF
abundance: NA; d_gene: NA; v_gene: TRBV7-2; j_gene: TRBJ2-2; CDR3nt: TGTGCCAGCAGCTTGCAGAATCCCGGGGAGCTGTTTTTT; CDR3aa: CASSLQNPGELFF
abundance: many; d_gene: TRBD2; v_gene: TRBV7-3; j_gene: TRBJ2-2; CDR3nt: TGTGCCAGCAGCTTAGGGTCGCTAGCGGGAGGCGCCGGGGAGCTGTTTTTT; CDR3aa: CASSLGSLAGGAGELFF
abundance: NA; d_gene: NA; v_gene: TRBV27; j_gene: TRBJ2-1; CDR3nt: TGTGCCAGCAGTTTCTTAGCGGACCTAAGGAAATCCTACAATGAGCAGTTCTTC; CDR3aa: CASSFLADLRKSYNEQFF
abundance: NA; d_gene: NA; v_gene: TRBV6-6; j_gene: TRBJ2-7; CDR3nt: TGTGCCAGCAGTTGGGACAACTACGAGCAGTACTTC; CDR3aa: CASSWDNYEQYF
abundance: NA; d_gene: NA; v_gene: TRBV13; j_gene: TRBJ2-1; CDR3nt: TGTGCCAGCAGCTTAGAAGGGAATGAGCAGTTCTTC; CDR3aa: CASSLEGNEQFF
abundance: NA; d_gene: TRBD2; v_gene: TRBV6-2/TRBV6-3; j_gene: TRBJ2-3; CDR3nt: TGTGCCAGCAGTTCAAATAGCGGGAGGGATACGCAGTATTTT; CDR3aa: CASSSNSGRDTQYF
abundance: NA; d_gene: TRBD2; v_gene: TRBV5-6; j_gene: TRBJ2-2; CDR3nt: TGTGCCAGCAGCTTGCGGACTAGCGGGAGCACCGGGGAGCTGTTTTTT; CDR3aa: CASSLRTSGSTGELFF
abundance: NA; d_gene: NA; v_gene: TRBV19; j_gene: TRBJ2-7; CDR3nt: TGTGCCAGTAGTAAGGACTTACACTCCTACGAGCAGTACTTC; CDR3aa: CASSKDLHSYEQYF
abundance: NA; d_gene: TRBD2; v_gene: TRBV7-2; j_gene: TRBJ2-7; CDR3nt: TGTGCCAGCAGCTTAGAGGTCCAGCGGGAGAAGTACGAGCAGTACTTC; CDR3aa: CASSLEVQREKYEQYF
abundance: NA; d_gene: NA; v_gene: TRBV29-1; j_gene: TRBJ1-4; CDR3nt: TGCAGCGTTGAACTGGGGCCTGGAGAAAAACTGTTTTTT; CDR3aa: CSVELGPGEKLFF
abundance: NA; d_gene: TRBD1; v_gene: TRBV6-5; j_gene: TRBJ2-7; CDR3nt: TGTGCCAGCAGTTACTCGGACAGGGGCTACGAGCAGTACTTC; CDR3aa: CASSYSDRGYEQYF
abundance: NA; d_gene: TRBD1; v_gene: TRBV30; j_gene: TRBJ2-7; CDR3nt: TGTGCCTTAGACGGGACAGGGTCCTACGAGCAGTACTTC; CDR3aa: CALDGTGSYEQYF
abundance: NA; d_gene: TRBD1; v_gene: TRBV28; j_gene: TRBJ1-6; CDR3nt: TGTGCCAGCACTCAGACCCGGGACAGAGATTCACCCCTCCACTTT; CDR3aa: CASTQTRDRDSPLHF
abundance: NA; d_gene: NA; v_gene: TRBV6-1; j_gene: TRBJ2-4; CDR3nt: TGTGCCAGCAGTGAAGGACAAGAAAACATTCAGTACTTC; CDR3aa: CASSEGQENIQYF
abundance: NA; d_gene: TRBD1; v_gene: TRBV15; j_gene: TRBJ2-7; CDR3nt: TGTGCCACCAGCAGAGATTGGGGACAGGGTAACGAGCAGTACTTC; CDR3aa: CATSRDWGQGNEQYF
abundance: NA; d_gene: TRBD2; v_gene: TRBV27; j_gene: TRBJ2-1; CDR3nt: TGTGCCAGCAGTTTCCTATATAGCGGGAGTCAGAGCTCCTACAATGAGCAGTTCTTC; CDR3aa: CASSFLYSGSQSSYNEQFF
abundance: NA; d_gene: NA; v_gene: TRBV29-1; j_gene: TRBJ1-1; CDR3nt: TGCAGCGTTGGGGCAGGCTGGAACACTGAAGCTTTCTTT; CDR3aa: CSVGAGWNTEAFF
abundance: few; d_gene: TRBD2; v_gene: TRBV27; j_gene: TRBJ2-7; CDR3nt: TGTGCCAGCAGTTCAGGACTAGCGCTCGAGCAGTACTTC; CDR3aa: CASSSGLALEQYF
abundance: NA; d_gene: NA; v_gene: TRBV28; j_gene: TRBJ1-1; CDR3nt: TGTGCCAGCAGTTCGCCGGGTCAAAACACTGAAGCTTTCTTT; CDR3aa: CASSSPGQNTEAFF
abundance: NA; d_gene: NA; v_gene: TRBV6-1; j_gene: TRBJ1-5; CDR3nt: TGTGCCAGCAGTGAAACTGGTTGGGACAATCAGCCCCAGCATTTT; CDR3aa: CASSETGWDNQPQHF
abundance: NA; d_gene: NA; v_gene: TRBV20-1; j_gene: TRBJ2-3; CDR3nt: TGCAGTGCGCATACAGATACGCAGTATTTT; CDR3aa: CSAHTDTQYF
abundance: NA; d_gene: NA; v_gene: TRBV3-1/TRBV3-2; j_gene: TRBJ1-2; CDR3nt: TGTGCCAGCGACAGACAGCAACCTAACTATGGCTACACCTTC; CDR3aa: CASDRQQPNYGYTF
abundance: NA; d_gene: TRBD1; v_gene: TRBV29-1; j_gene: TRBJ2-1; CDR3nt: TGCAGCGTTGCCCGGGGACAGACATACAATGAGCAGTTCTTC; CDR3aa: CSVARGQTYNEQFF
abundance: NA; d_gene: NA; v_gene: TRBV5-6; j_gene: TRBJ2-3; CDR3nt: TGTGCCAGCAGCTACGCCCACCTATACACAGATACGCAGTATTTT; CDR3aa: CASSYAHLYTDTQYF
abundance: once; d_gene: NA; v_gene: TRBV7-2; j_gene: TRBJ1-5; CDR3nt: TGTGCCAGCAGCCCCCGCGGGGATAGCAATCAGCCCCAGCATTTT; CDR3aa: CASSPRGDSNQPQHF
abundance: NA; d_gene: NA; v_gene: TRBV10-3; j_gene: TRBJ2-7; CDR3nt: TGTGCCATCAGTGCGACCGGGACACGTTACGAGCAGTACTTC; CDR3aa: CAISATGTRYEQYF
abundance: once; d_gene: NA; v_gene: TRBV9; j_gene: TRBJ2-7; CDR3nt: TGTGCCAGCAGCGTAGGACAGTCAAGGGACGAGCAGTACTTC; CDR3aa: CASSVGQSRDEQYF
abundance: NA; d_gene: TRBD2; v_gene: TRBV7-3; j_gene: TRBJ2-2; CDR3nt: TGTGCCAGCAGCCCGAGGACTAGCGGGAGGGCCTCTATCACCGGGGAGCTGTTTTTT; CDR3aa: CASSPRTSGRASITGELFF
abundance: NA; d_gene: NA; v_gene: TRBV20-1; j_gene: TRBJ2-3; CDR3nt: TGCAGTGCTAGTGGGAGCGGCCTCACAGATACGCAGTATTTT; CDR3aa: CSASGSGLTDTQYF
abundance: NA; d_gene: NA; v_gene: TRBV15; j_gene: TRBJ2-1; CDR3nt: TGTGCCACCAGCAGGGCGGCGGGAAGCTCCTACAATGAGCAGTTCTTC; CDR3aa: CATSRAAGSSYNEQFF
abundance: NA; d_gene: NA; v_gene: TRBV7-2; j_gene: TRBJ2-7; CDR3nt: TGTGCCAGCAGCAAACAGGGCCCGGTCTACGAGCAGTACTTC; CDR3aa: CASSKQGPVYEQYF
abundance: NA; d_gene: NA; v_gene: TRBV5-1; j_gene: TRBJ2-3; CDR3nt: TGCGCCAGCAGCTTCACTCGGGGGGCGTTTGTCACAGATACGCAGTATTTT; CDR3aa: CASSFTRGAFVTDTQYF
abundance: NA; d_gene: TRBD1; v_gene: TRBV6-2/TRBV6-3; j_gene: TRBJ2-2; CDR3nt: TGTGCCAGCAGTTACCTTGACCGGGGACAGGGAGGGAGGACCGGGGAGCTGTTTTTT; CDR3aa: CASSYLDRGQGGRTGELFF